This T cell receptor beta chain is drawn from a study of blood T cell repertoires in COVID-19. Overall study context: Researchers got acute and convalescent COVID-19 samples from the United States, Italy and Spain.

This clone was counted a single time. Libraries were prepared by immunoSEQ multiplex PCR; TCRdb keeps only in-frame clonotypes and omits some of them. This table has fewer than 450,000 clones, approximately 89% appearing once. The sequenced material came from peripheral blood. The source of this sequence is a woman aged 18-35 years who had recovered from COVID-19.

The CDR3 DNA sequence: TGTGCCAGCAGCTTCTTCTACAGGGGGCTTCATCAGCCCCAGCATTTT. This translates into CASSFFYRGLHQPQHF. V and J are TRBV5-6 and TRBJ1-5; TRBD1 matches 9 bases. Germline loops: CDR1 SGHDT, CDR2 YYEEEE. V lost 2 bases and J lost 5; bases outside the gene matches: 8. The CDR3 has 16 amino acids. Supplemented by reference TRBV5-6 and TRBJ1-5, the full variable domain reads DAGVTQSPTHLIKTRGQQVTLRCSPKSGHDTVSWYQQALGQGPQFIFQYYEEEERQRGNFPDRFSGHQFPNYSSELNVNALLLGDSALYLCASSFFYRGLHQPQHFGDGTRLSIL.